The source of this T cell receptor (beta chain) is a study of shared T cell receptors in the human thymus. The method was immunoSEQ multiplex PCR; TCRdb's version includes in-frame clones alone and lacks a portion of them. The sample has some 400,000 clones; around 95% are singletons. Per the germline V gene, CDR1 is LGHNA and CDR2 is YSLEER. This CDR3 contains 14 residues. The V and J ends lost 4 bases and 2 bases respectively, with 11 bases between them. Only one count was recorded for this clone. The rearrangement uses TRBV4-3 and TRBJ2-5; D unclear. The receptor was isolated from a human donor. Sequenced input: thymocytes. The CDR3 sequence: CASSPPGGQETQYF. The CDR3 nucleotides read TGCGCCAGCAGCCCCCCAGGCGGACAAGAGACCCAGTACTTC.